Below, 29 T cell receptor beta chains from the same sample are listed, as sequenced in a study of T cell changes during pregnancy in multiple sclerosis. TCRdb's table, derived via immunoSEQ multiplex PCR, lists solely in-frame clones and lacks some. Of under 60,000 clones in the sample, 92% are singletons; the top ten hold roughly 0.59%. The material sequenced was CD4+ T cells from peripheral blood mononuclear cells, taken after pregnancy. These receptors came from a female donor with multiple sclerosis, enrolled in a pregnancy study.

The rearrangement joins TRBV6-6 to TRBJ1-2; D unresolved. This CDR3 has 15 residues. Trimming took off 5 bases at V and 6 bases at J, with 19 bases between the two ends. Germline CDR1 is MNHNY and CDR2 is SVGAGI (reference sequence). This chain's CDR3 is CASSPEGSKWDGYTF. In nucleotides, the CDR3 is TGTGCCAGCAGTCCCGAAGGGAGTAAGTGGGATGGCTACACCTTC.

This chain joins TRBV7-9 and TRBJ1-3; the D gene is possibly TRBD1 (6 bases). Trimming removed 2 bases from V and 0 bases from J, with 11 bases in between. The CDR3 extends over 16 amino acids. Per germline, CDR1 SEHNR and CDR2 FQNEAQ (reference sequence). CDR3 DNA sequence: TGTGCCAGCAGCTTACCAGGGGTCGGCTCTGGAAACACCATATATTTT. As protein: CASSLPGVGSGNTIYF.

J is TRBJ2-3 and V is TRBV18, with 7 bases that match TRBD2. The CDR3 totals 15 residues. Germline values: CDR1 KGHSH, CDR2 LQKENI. The trim removed 6 bases at V and 3 bases at J, leaving 9 bases unmatched. CDR3 amino acids: CASSAQSGGTDTQYF. The CDR3 DNA follows: TGTGCCAGCTCTGCGCAGTCCGGGGGGACAGATACGCAGTATTTT.

The genes are TRBV4-2 and TRBJ2-3, with TRBD2 matching 14 bases. The CDR3 has 17 amino acids. The V gene end was trimmed by 2 bases and the J gene end by 4 bases; junction bases not matched to a gene: 5. Looked up from germline, CDR1 is LGHNA and CDR2 is YNFKEQ. The DNA of the CDR3 is TGTGCCAGCAGCCAAACAGGGACTAGCGGGAGATCAGATACGCAGTATTTT. It yields the protein CASSQTGTSGRSDTQYF.

The chain joins TRBV6-6 to TRBJ2-7; possible D gene TRBD2, 6 bases. This CDR3 is 13 amino acids long. Germline loops: CDR1 MNHNY, CDR2 SVGAGI (reference sequence). Trimming cost V 4 bases and J 3 bases, with 10 bases left between them. Here the CDR3 reads CASSSGLNYEQYF. Written as DNA, the CDR3 is TGTGCCAGCAGTTCGGGACTCAACTACGAGCAGTACTTC.

The J gene is TRBJ1-5, the V gene TRBV7-4, with 9 bases aligning to TRBD1. Germline V gene sequence: CDR1 SGHVT, CDR2 SQSDAQ. The V segment lost 5 bases and the J segment 3 bases; nucleotides outside the gene matches: 5. The CDR3 covers 15 residues. Written as DNA, the CDR3 is TGTGCCAGCAGCCGCGGGACAGGGCCCAATCAGCCCCAGCATTTT. Encoded protein: CASSRGTGPNQPQHF.

This chain connects TRBV28 to TRBJ1-3; the D is unclear. The CDR3 extends over 13 amino acids. Per germline, CDR1 MDHEN and CDR2 SYDVKM. V lost 6 bases, J lost 7 bases, and 13 bases lay in between. CDR3 residues: CASRRMRGNTIYF. The CDR3, as DNA: TGTGCCAGCAGGAGAATGAGAGGGAACACCATATATTTT.

V usage is TRBV29-1 and J usage is TRBJ2-1; 10 nucleotides match TRBD1. V lost 6 bases to trimming and J lost 6 bases; unmatched junction nucleotides: 14. This CDR3 region has 16 residues. Germline V gene sequence: CDR1 SQVTM, CDR2 ANQGSEA. The CDR3 region is CSVRDPGTGVSNEQFF. CDR3 DNA sequence: TGCAGCGTCCGCGATCCCGGGACAGGGGTGAGCAATGAGCAGTTCTTC.

The gene calls are TRBV5-4 and TRBJ1-2; D uncertain. The CDR3 loop spans 13 amino acids. The V gene lost 2 bases and the J gene lost 5 bases, with 10 bases spanning the gap. In germline, CDR1 is SGHNT, CDR2 YYREEE (reference sequence). The CDR3 DNA sequence: TGTGCCAGCAGCTTTGGGCAACCGTATGGCTACACCTTC. This encodes CASSFGQPYGYTF.

The V and J genes are TRBV19 and TRBJ2-2; 10 bases match TRBD2. The V gene's germline CDR1 is LNHDA and CDR2 SQIVND (reference sequence). V was pared by 9 bases and J by 1 base, with 2 bases of the junction left unmatched. This CDR3 is built from 14 residues. CDR3 DNA sequence: TGTGCCAGCGGACTAGCGGTGAACACCGGGGAGCTGTTTTTT. Translation: CASGLAVNTGELFF. Full variable domain (missing parts from reference TRBV19 and TRBJ2-2): DGGITQSPKYLFRKEGQNVTLSCEQNLNHDAMYWYRQDPGQGLRLIYYSQIVNDFQKGDIAEGYSVSREKKESFPLTVTSAQKNPTAFYLCASGLAVNTGELFFGEGSRLTVL.

The CDR3 DNA is TGCGCCAGCAGCTTAGGAAGAGGACTAGCGGGCACCGGGGAGCTGTTTTTT. Translation gives CASSLGRGLAGTGELFF. V usage is TRBV5-1 and J usage is TRBJ2-2; 11 nucleotides match TRBD2. Germline loops: CDR1 SGHRS, CDR2 YFSETQ. The CDR3 consists of 17 residues. The ends lost 2 bases at V and 4 bases at J; junction bases unmatched: 7.

The J gene is TRBJ1-2, the V gene TRBV19, with D perhaps matching TRBD1 (5 bases). Per germline, CDR1 LNHDA and CDR2 SQIVND (reference sequence). The CDR3 is made up of 14 amino acids. V lost 6 bases and J 6 bases, leaving 17 bases between the germline ends. DNA for the CDR3: TGTGCCAGTAGATCCCCTCCAGGGAGGGATGGCTACACCTTC. Translation: CASRSPPGRDGYTF.

The rearrangement joins TRBV5-1 to TRBJ2-7, with TRBD1 identical over 8 bases. The length of the CDR3 is 15 residues. The germline CDR1 and CDR2 sequences are SGHRS and YFSETQ. J was trimmed by 4 bases and V by 0 bases; bases with no gene match: 6. CDR3 amino acids: CASSLEGTGSYEQYF. The CDR3 nucleotides are TGCGCCAGCAGCTTGGAGGGGACAGGTAGTTACGAGCAGTACTTC.

V is TRBV7-2 and J is TRBJ1-5, with a possible D match to TRBD1 (5 bases). This CDR3 spans 14 amino acids. V lost 5 bases and J 3 bases, leaving 11 bases between the germline ends. The germline CDR1 and CDR2 sequences are SGHTA and FQGNSA. CDR3 DNA sequence: TGTGCCAGCAGCCCTAGGGGTCCCAATCAGCCCCAGCATTTT. Translated, it gives CASSPRGPNQPQHF. Together with reference TRBV7-2 and TRBJ1-5, the CDR3 gives the full variable domain: GAGVSQSPSNKVTEKGKDVELRCDPISGHTALYWYRQSLGQGLEFLIYFQGNSAPDKSGLPSDRFSAERTGGSVSTLTIQRTQQEDSAVYLCASSPRGPNQPQHFGDGTRLSIL.

The rearrangement links TRBV6-6 to TRBJ1-1, with D perhaps TRBD1 (6 bases). Germline V gene data show CDR1 as MNHNY and CDR2 as SVGAGI (reference sequence). Trimming shortened V by 10 bases and J by 0 bases, and 9 bases separated the two germline ends. This CDR3 comprises 12 residues. The CDR3 loop reads CATRDMNTEAFF. CDR3 DNA sequence: TGTGCCACCCGGGACATGAACACTGAAGCTTTCTTT.

The chain carries TRBV7-9 and TRBJ2-5, with 14 positions matching TRBD2. After removal of 5 bases from V and 5 bases from J, the junction contained 7 bases not matched to a gene. Germline-derived CDR1 and CDR2 are SEHNR and FQNEAQ (reference sequence). The CDR3 is 16 amino acids. CDR3 protein: CASSAPGLAGVETQYF. CDR3 nucleotide sequence: TGTGCCAGCAGCGCCCCGGGACTAGCGGGAGTGGAGACCCAGTACTTC.

The rearrangement links TRBV27 to TRBJ2-3, with TRBD2 identical over 8 bases. Germline V lookup: CDR1 MNHEY, CDR2 SMNVEV (reference sequence). This CDR3 has 13 residues. J was trimmed by 4 bases and V by 7 bases; bases with no gene match: 4. The CDR3 sequence is CASKGLVSDTQYF. The CDR3 DNA sequence: TGTGCCAGCAAGGGACTAGTTTCAGATACGCAGTATTTT.

This rearrangement joins TRBV29-1 to TRBJ2-1; 9 bases agree with TRBD2. Germline assignment: CDR1 SQVTM and CDR2 ANQGSEA. The CDR3 length is 15 residues. V trimming: 4 bases; J trimming: 5 bases; junction bases outside the gene matches: 9. CDR3 sequence reads: CSVVELAGPNNEQFF. CDR3 DNA: TGCAGCGTTGTAGAGCTAGCGGGACCAAACAATGAGCAGTTCTTC.

V is TRBV7-3 and J is TRBJ2-2; 8 bases agree with TRBD2. CDR1 is SGHTA, CDR2 FQGTGA, per germline. This CDR3 comprises 16 residues. Trimming took 0 bases from V and 2 from J; bases not matched to a gene: 2. The CDR3 protein is CASSLTSGANTGELFF. CDR3 nucleotides: TGTGCCAGCAGCTTAACTAGCGGGGCCAACACCGGGGAGCTGTTTTTT.

The rearrangement uses TRBV11-1 and TRBJ2-1; 13 nucleotides match TRBD2. Germline values: CDR1 SGHAT, CDR2 FQDESV (reference sequence). The length of the CDR3 is 19 residues. J gave up 0 bases and V 6 bases, and 11 bases lay outside the gene matches. CDR3 in DNA: TGTGCCAGCAGGGTCGGACTAGCGGGAGATTATAGCTCCTACAATGAGCAGTTCTTC. Its translation is CASRVGLAGDYSSYNEQFF.

This chain connects TRBV4-2 to TRBJ2-6, with 9 positions matching TRBD2. The CDR3 is 17 amino acids. The germline gives CDR1 LGHNA, CDR2 YNFKEQ. Losses at the gene ends were 4 bases for V and 0 bases for J; bases not matched to a gene: 4. The CDR3 bases are TGTGCCAGCAGCCTTATTAGCGGGAGCTCTGGGGCCAACGTCCTGACTTTC. As protein: CASSLISGSSGANVLTF.

On this clone: This specimen includes other DNA sequences encoding the same CDR3. The chain combines TRBV6-6 with TRBJ1-1; D is ambiguous. Trimming left V 2 bases short and J 5 bases short, with 12 bases between. The germline V gene has CDR1 MNHNY and CDR2 SVGAGI (reference sequence). There are 14 residues in the CDR3. Here the CDR3 reads CASSYTVSGTEAFF. In DNA, the CDR3 is TGTGCCAGCAGTTACACGGTCAGCGGGACTGAAGCTTTCTTT.

The CDR3 reads CASSLTSGRAAGANVLTF. The CDR3 DNA follows: TGTGCCAGCAGCTTAACTAGCGGGAGGGCCGCTGGGGCCAACGTCCTGACTTTC. The chain carries TRBV7-2 and TRBJ2-6; 13 positions agree with TRBD2. The J segment lost 2 bases and the V segment lost 2 bases, leaving 3 bases of the junction unmatched. This CDR3 has 18 residues. CDR1 and CDR2 (germline): SGHTA, FQGNSA.

The chain employs TRBV6-1 and TRBJ2-7; weak D call: TRBD2 (6 bases). The CDR3 runs to 13 residues. In germline, CDR1 is MNHNS, CDR2 SASEGT. Deletions cut 3 bases from V and 8 bases from J, with 14 bases between. CDR3: CASSDAAGLKQYF. The DNA of the CDR3 is TGTGCCAGCAGTGATGCGGCCGGACTAAAGCAGTACTTC.

This chain joins TRBV5-1 and TRBJ2-5, with 14 bases matching TRBD2. Germline V gene lookup returns CDR1 SGHRS and CDR2 YFSETQ. This CDR3 has 19 amino acids. V dropped 0 bases and J dropped 1; count of bases not matched to a gene: 8. The CDR3 DNA reads TGCGCCAGCAGCTTGGGGGGACTAGCGGGAGTTCCTTCCCAAGAGACCCAGTACTTC. As protein: CASSLGGLAGVPSQETQYF.

The V call is TRBV4-3, the J call TRBJ2-2; 13 nucleotides agree with TRBD2. The CDR3 is made up of 17 amino acids. Germline V gene sequence: CDR1 LGHNA, CDR2 YSLEER. Trimming at V came to 0 bases and at J to 8 bases, leaving 6 bases not matched to a gene. CDR3 region: CASSQERGTSGKGELFF. CDR3 bases: TGCGCCAGCAGCCAAGAACGCGGGACTAGCGGGAAGGGGGAGCTGTTTTTT.

The chain employs TRBV9 and TRBJ2-2; 8 nucleotides line up with TRBD2. The V gene's germline CDR1 is SGDLS and CDR2 YYNGEE. Unmatched junction bases numbered 14, after V lost 0 bases and J lost 7 bases. This CDR3 region has 18 residues. DNA of the CDR3: TGTGCCAGCAGCGTAGATTACGGGGGGGCGCATTTACGCGGGGAGCTGTTTTTT. Its translation: CASSVDYGGAHLRGELFF.

This clone was seen once. V usage is TRBV5-6 and J usage is TRBJ2-5; possibly TRBD1 for D (6 bases). Trimming left V 2 bases short and J 4 bases short, with 9 bases between. This CDR3 is 13 amino acids long. The germline gives CDR1 SGHDT, CDR2 YYEEEE. CDR3 amino acids: CASSFRGGETQYF. CDR3 sequence (DNA): TGTGCCAGCAGCTTCAGGGGCGGAGAGACCCAGTACTTC.

This clone was detected once. The CDR3 loop reads CASSLGQGFYNEQFF. The CDR3 region has the DNA TGTGCCAGCAGTCTCGGACAGGGATTTTACAATGAGCAGTTCTTC. The genes are TRBV27 and TRBJ2-1; 8 bases are a match to TRBD1. J lost 4 bases, V lost 5 bases, and 7 bases had no gene match. The CDR3 has 15 amino acids. CDR1 is MNHEY and CDR2 is SMNVEV in the germline V gene (reference sequence).